A single sample is the source of the 21 T cell receptor beta chains below, sequenced in a study of blood T cells in healthy people across ages. A second PCR of 7 to 11 cycles used a sample-barcoded 5' primer and a J-beta primer mix. TCRdb re-called the 5' RACE reads with MiXCR, one entry per CDR3 protein. The sample has more than 900,000 distinct CDR3 sequences, around 27% seen once. In addition, the sample was reused for a study of T cells of mothers and their children.

The sequencing input was blood. Receptors originate from a girl aged 2 to 10 in good health.

V is TRBV6-1 and J is TRBJ2-1, with 8 bases lining up with TRBD2. Unmatched junction bases numbered 9, after V lost 6 bases and J lost 5 bases. The CDR3 loop spans 15 amino acids. CDR1 and CDR2 (germline): MNHNS, SASEGT. The CDR3 protein is CASRESGSYHNEQFF. CDR3 nucleotide sequence: TGTGCCAGCAGAGAGAGCGGGAGTTACCACAATGAGCAGTTCTTC.

In this sample, this clonotype turned up a few times. The chain recombines TRBV28 with TRBJ2-7, with a tentative D call TRBD2 (5 bases). Germline V gene data show CDR1 as MDHEN and CDR2 as SYDVKM. Trimming removed 10 bases at V and 5 bases at J, with 18 bases between. There are 13 residues in the CDR3. This chain's CDR3 is CATAFVRRNEQYF. The CDR3 DNA is TGTGCCACCGCCTTCGTCAGGAGGAACGAGCAGTACTTC.

This sequence joins TRBV28 and TRBJ2-6, with D possibly TRBD1 on 5 matching bases. In germline, CDR1 is MDHEN, CDR2 SYDVKM. V was pared by 4 bases and J by 0 bases, with 10 bases between. The CDR3 is 16 amino acids. The chain's CDR3 is CASSSDRDSGANVLTF. CDR3 nucleotides: TGTGCCAGCAGTTCTGACAGAGACTCTGGGGCCAACGTCCTGACTTTC.

The V gene is TRBV6-1, the J gene TRBJ2-4; TRBD2 matches at 11 bases. CDR1 and CDR2 from the germline V gene are MNHNS and SASEGT. This CDR3 is 17 amino acids long. Trimming removed 2 bases from V and 6 bases from J; junction bases left unmatched: 9. The CDR3, as DNA: TGTGCCAGCAGTGAAATTATTAGCGGGAGGGCCGGAAACATTCAGTACTTC. Protein product: CASSEIISGRAGNIQYF.

This chain connects TRBV28 to TRBJ2-7; perhaps TRBD1 as D (6 bases). The germline CDR1 and CDR2 sequences are MDHEN and SYDVKM. V lost 5 bases and J 5 bases, leaving 19 bases between the germline ends. The CDR3 is made up of 15 amino acids. The chain's CDR3 is CASSRHRGQPDEQYF. The CDR3 bases are TGTGCCAGCAGTCGACACCGCGGACAGCCGGACGAGCAGTACTTC.

This sequence joins TRBV3-1 and TRBJ2-7; TRBD1 is a possible D gene (6 bases). Trimming stripped 5 bases from V and 2 bases from J, with 19 bases between. The CDR3 covers 16 residues. Germline loops: CDR1 LGHDT, CDR2 YNNKEL (reference sequence). CDR3 DNA: TGTGCCAGCAGCGGGGCAACAGGGCCTTCCCCCTACGAGCAGTACTTC. It encodes CASSGATGPSPYEQYF.

The chain joins TRBV29-1 to TRBJ2-1, with D uncertain. The ends were cut back, 7 bases at V and 8 bases at J, with 18 bases in the middle. This CDR3 is built from 13 residues. CDR1 is SQVTM, CDR2 ANQGSEA, per germline. DNA of the CDR3: TGCAGCGCCCAGGCACCCCCAGTTTATGAGCAGTTCTTC. This translates into CSAQAPPVYEQFF.

This clonotype was detected only a few times. CDR3 loop: CASSLTLGDTIYF. DNA of the CDR3: TGTGCCAGCAGCCTAACCCTCGGAGACACCATATATTTT. The chain recombines TRBV27 with TRBJ1-3; D gene ambiguous. The CDR3 covers 13 residues. V shed 6 bases and J shed 8 bases, with 14 bases lying between them. Germline-derived CDR1 and CDR2 are MNHEY and SMNVEV (reference sequence).

V usage is TRBV7-8 and J usage is TRBJ1-4, with D maybe TRBD1 (5 bases). Germline lookup yields CDR1 SGHVS and CDR2 FQNEAQ. V was clipped by 3 bases and J by 8 bases, with 13 bases between them. There are 14 residues in the CDR3. The DNA of the CDR3 is TGTGCCAGCAGCTTTTTTCGGGACTTCGAAAAACTGTTTTTT. Its translation: CASSFFRDFEKLFF. The full variable domain, rest sourced from reference TRBV7-8 and TRBJ1-4, is GAGVSQSPRYKVAKRGQDVALRCDPISGHVSLFWYQQALGQGPEFLTYFQNEAQLDKSGLPSDRFFAERPEGSVSTLKIQRTQQEDSAVYLCASSFFRDFEKLFFGSGTQLSVL.

The rearrangement uses TRBV10-3 and TRBJ2-1; 14 bases are shared with TRBD2. The CDR3 loop spans 17 amino acids. V dropped 6 bases and J dropped 8; count of bases not matched to a gene: 12. Germline V gene sequence: CDR1 ENHRY, CDR2 SYGVKD. This CDR3 reads CAISPKGTSGSNYEQFF. CDR3 DNA: TGTGCCATCAGCCCGAAAGGGACTAGCGGGAGTAACTATGAGCAGTTCTTC.

This clonotype was counted between two and nine times. The chain joins TRBV7-2 to TRBJ2-5; D not resolved. The DNA end is more similar to TRBJ2-7, so the J call may be wrong. The CDR3 length is 13 residues. CDR1 and CDR2 (germline): SGHTA, FQGNSA. CDR3 in DNA: TGTGCCAGCAGCTTAGTTGGTGAGGTCGAGCAGTACTTC. Translation gives CASSLVGEVEQYF.

This clonotype was counted between two and nine times. This rearrangement joins TRBV29-1 to TRBJ1-2, with 7 bases fitting TRBD1. The CDR3 is 15 residues long. The V segment lost 6 bases and the J segment 0 bases; nucleotides outside the gene matches: 10. Germline V gene lookup returns CDR1 SQVTM and CDR2 ANQGSEA. DNA of the CDR3: TGCAGCGTCGGGGGGGACAGCGTTTCTAACTATGGCTACACCTTC. Protein: CSVGGDSVSNYGYTF.

V is TRBV5-1 and J is TRBJ1-1; D remains unclear. Germline assignment: CDR1 SGHRS and CDR2 YFSETQ. There are 13 residues in the CDR3. V lost 3 bases and J lost 7, with 13 bases in between. CDR3 loop: CASSSTGTGEAFF. The CDR3 DNA is TGCGCCAGCAGCTCCACCGGAACGGGTGAAGCTTTCTTT.

This clonotype was recorded once. J is TRBJ2-1 and V is TRBV3-1, with 8 bases fitting TRBD2. The CDR3 spans 15 residues. The junction had 8 bases not matched to a gene; V was cut back by 1 base and J by 9 bases. CDR1 LGHDT and CDR2 YNNKEL come from the germline V gene (reference sequence). CDR3 in amino acids: CASSQVLRGGGEQFF. DNA for the CDR3: TGTGCCAGCAGCCAAGTCCTTCGGGGGGGCGGTGAGCAGTTCTTC.

This chain uses TRBV24-1 with TRBJ2-2, with D maybe TRBD2 (5 bases). V lost 7 bases to trimming and J lost 8 bases, with 13 bases between them. The CDR3 covers 13 residues. The germline gives CDR1 KGHDR, CDR2 SFDVKD. CDR3 in DNA: TGTGCCACCAGGCGGGTAGCGACGGGGGAGCTGTTTTTT. Amino acids: CATRRVATGELFF.

V is TRBV20-1 and J is TRBJ2-5; tentatively, D is TRBD1 or TRBD2 (6 bases each). The assigned J gene may be wrong: the sequence end matches TRBJ2-1 better. Germline CDR1 reads DFQATT; CDR2 reads SNEGSKA (reference sequence). This CDR3 is built from 16 residues. In DNA, the CDR3 is TGCAGTGCTAGACCCACGGGGGCTAGTCAGGTTTATGAGCAGTTCTTC. This gives the protein CSARPTGASQVYEQFF.

This chain connects TRBV29-1 to TRBJ2-3; maybe TRBD1 (6 bases). Germline V lookup: CDR1 SQVTM, CDR2 ANQGSEA. There are 18 residues in the CDR3. Deletions cut 0 bases from V and 2 bases from J, with 21 bases between. Here the CDR3 reads CSVEDPQGGPRPTDTQYF. The CDR3 DNA follows: TGCAGCGTTGAAGACCCACAGGGCGGGCCTCGGCCCACAGATACGCAGTATTTT.

The rearrangement uses TRBV28 and TRBJ2-5; no definite D call. There are 14 residues in the CDR3. Trimming took off 3 bases at V and 4 bases at J, with 12 bases between the two ends. Germline assignment: CDR1 MDHEN and CDR2 SYDVKM. In DNA form, the CDR3 reads TGTGCCAGCAGTTTCTTTCCTTTCTCAGAGACCCAGTACTTC. Translation: CASSFFPFSETQYF.

This clonotype occurred a few times. The chain combines TRBV14 with TRBJ1-6; D is undetermined. Trimming stripped 1 base from V and 10 bases from J, with 8 bases between. Germline V gives CDR1 SGHDN, CDR2 FVKESK. CDR3 size: 13 residues. The CDR3 nucleotides are TGTGCCAGCAGCCAAGGGGTTCGATCACCCCTCCACTTT. Protein: CASSQGVRSPLHF.

The chain has TRBV20-1 and TRBJ2-7; D remains ambiguous. Trimming pared 2 bases from V and 3 bases from J, leaving 11 bases between. Germline loops: CDR1 DFQATT, CDR2 SNEGSKA (reference sequence). The CDR3 covers 13 residues. CDR3 region: CSARSYSRYEQYF. CDR3 DNA: TGCAGTGCTAGAAGTTACAGCCGCTACGAGCAGTACTTC.

This clonotype was detected a few times. Germline is not matched at one junction end, which may reflect a read error. The DNA for the CDR3 is TGTACCAGCAGCCAAGGACAGGGGACCTTTTATGGCCACACCTTC. Translating it yields CTSSQGQGTFYGHTF. This chain uses TRBV4-2 with TRBJ1-2; 9 bases fit TRBD1. Looked up from germline, CDR1 is LGHNA and CDR2 is YNFKEQ. This CDR3 is built from 15 residues.